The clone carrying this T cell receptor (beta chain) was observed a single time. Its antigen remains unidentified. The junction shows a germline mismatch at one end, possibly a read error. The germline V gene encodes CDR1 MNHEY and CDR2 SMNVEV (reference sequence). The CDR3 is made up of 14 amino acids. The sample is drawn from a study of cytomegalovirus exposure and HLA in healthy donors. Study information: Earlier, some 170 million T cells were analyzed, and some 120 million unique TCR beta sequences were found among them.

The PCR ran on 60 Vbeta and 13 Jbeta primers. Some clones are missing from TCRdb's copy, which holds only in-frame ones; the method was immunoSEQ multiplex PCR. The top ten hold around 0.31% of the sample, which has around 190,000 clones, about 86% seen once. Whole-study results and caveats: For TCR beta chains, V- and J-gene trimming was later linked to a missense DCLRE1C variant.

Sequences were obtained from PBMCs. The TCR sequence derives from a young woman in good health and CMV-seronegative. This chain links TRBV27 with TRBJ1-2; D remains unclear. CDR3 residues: CASSLLGTSYGHTF. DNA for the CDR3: TGTGCCAGCAGTTTATTGGGCACATCCTATGGCCACACCTTC.